The rows below give T cell receptor beta chains drawn from one sample of a study of shared clonotypes between healthy human individuals. TCRdb's copy holds only in-frame clones and misses some; the assay was immunoSEQ multiplex PCR. Found here are over a million clones, around 98% of them singletons; the top ten hold about 0.45%. The sequencing sample was made of naive CD4+ T cells sorted from blood. All receptors derive from a man aged 25-45 years in good health. Each CDR3 is given with its conserved first and last residue. D genes are given only for firm matches.

>TRBJ2-7|TRBD1|TRBV2
TGTGCCACCCGGAGAGGGGGCGTCCACGAGCAGTACTTC
CATRRGGVHEQYF
>TRBJ2-1|TRBD2|TRBV6-4
TGTGCCAGCAGTGACTCGTCGGGACTAGCGGGAGTTGCGCAGTTCTTC
CASSDSSGLAGVAQFF
>TRBJ2-3|TRBD2|TRBV7-9
TGTGCCAGCAGCGTAGCGGGATGGGGAGGCACAGATACGCAGTATTTT
CASSVAGWGGTDTQYF
>TRBJ1-5|NA|TRBV7-9
TGTGCCAGCAGCTTCAGTTCAGGGGTCAGCCCCCAGCATTTT
CASSFSSGVSPQHF
>TRBJ2-3|TRBD1|TRBV28
TGTGCCAGCACCCGACAGGGCCGCACAGATACGCAGTATTTT
CASTRQGRTDTQYF
>TRBJ2-1|NA|TRBV21-1
TGTGCCAGCAGCAAAGATCTAGTAAGCTCCTACAATGAGCAGTTCTTC
CASSKDLVSSYNEQFF
>TRBJ2-1|TRBD2|TRBV7-9
TGTGCCAGCAGCCCACGGACTAGCGGGTATCCGTTCTTC
CASSPRTSGYPFF
>TRBJ2-5|NA|TRBV20-1
TGCAGTGCTAGTTCTGAGACCCAGTACTTC
CSASSETQYF
>TRBJ2-1|TRBD2|TRBV11-2
TGTGCCAGCAGCGCAGGACTAGCGGAGTACAATGAGCAGTTCTTC
CASSAGLAEYNEQFF
>TRBJ1-5|NA|TRBV21-1
TGTGCCAGCAGCATAAGTAAGTTCCAGCATTTT
CASSISKFQHF
>TRBJ1-5|TRBD1|TRBV28
TGTGCCAGCAGTTCCTGGGGGGGACAGGGGCACAATCAGCCCCAGCATTTT
CASSSWGGQGHNQPQHF
>TRBJ1-1|TRBD1|TRBV14
TGTGCAAGATGGACAGGCCCAGAAGCTTTCTTT
CARWTGPEAFF
>TRBJ1-2|NA|TRBV6-1
TGTGCCAGCAGTGAAATAATTGGCTATGGCTACACCTTC
CASSEIIGYGYTF